This TCR beta chain was documented in a study of T cells in Graves' hyperthyroidism and ophthalmopathy. Study-wide findings and caveats: In simple terms, a model built on 13 V-J features told ophthalmopathy apart from stable hyperthyroidism.

A remark on this clonotype: What it binds is unknown.

Germline values: CDR1 LNHDA, CDR2 SQIVND (reference sequence). The CDR3 extends over 17 amino acids. The V segment lost 2 bases and the J segment 1 base; nucleotides outside the gene matches: 8. Amplified TCR beta CDR3 regions derived from RNA transcripts. RT-PCR in the first round (using the HTBI primer set) targeted the TCR CDR3. TCRdb redid the calling of the multiplex PCR reads with MiXCR, one entry per CDR3 protein. Here the sample spans about 840,000 distinct CDR3 sequences, around 38% being singletons. This sequence originates from a man aged 18 to 30 with Graves' hyperthyroidism. Sequences were obtained from blood. The chain combines TRBV19 with TRBJ1-5; 7 nucleotides align to TRBD1. The CDR3 sequence: CASSITTGTDSNQPQHF. The CDR3 DNA follows: TGTGCCAGTAGTATAACGACCGGGACAGACAGCAATCAGCCCCAGCATTTT.